This T cell receptor beta chain originates from a study of blood T cell repertoires in COVID-19. Method: immunoSEQ multiplex PCR; TCRdb's copy keeps in-frame clones and lacks some. The repertoire holds around 140,000 clones, with about 72% as singletons. As concerns this clone: A read error may produce the germline difference seen at one junction end.

CDR3 length: 12 amino acids. The germline gives CDR1 WSHSY, CDR2 SAAADI. The gene calls are TRBV10-2 and TRBJ1-4, with no clear D. The sample taken for sequencing was peripheral blood. This clonotype was sampled from a woman in her 70s with acute or convalescent COVID-19. The CDR3 sequence: CASSETSEKLFF. In DNA form, the CDR3 reads TGCGCCAGCAGTGAGACTAGTGAAAAACTGTTTTTT.